These T cell receptor beta chains were read from a single sample in a study of blood T cell repertoires in COVID-19. Assay used: immunoSEQ multiplex PCR; TCRdb lists only in-frame clones, some missing. Here the sample spans under 200,000 clones, approximately 90% being singletons. Sequenced input: peripheral blood. These TCRs come from a man aged 70 or older with active or convalescent COVID-19. CDR3s include the opening cysteine and the closing phenylalanine or tryptophan. A D gene is named only where the DNA matches it firmly. The size of a clone is reported for some rows only, either as once, few or many, or as a class for expanded clones.

-	TRBV2	-	TRBJ2-7	TGTGCCAGCAGTAGACAGGCCACCTACGAGCAGTACTTC	CASSRQATYEQYF
-	TRBV11-2	-	TRBJ1-1	TGTGCCAGCAGCTTGGGGGCAGGGGACACTGAAGCTTTCTTT	CASSLGAGDTEAFF
-	TRBV6-5	TRBD1	TRBJ2-2	TGTGCCAGCAAACGCGGGACAGGGGGCATAGGGGAGCTGTTTTTT	CASKRGTGGIGELFF
-	TRBV3-1/TRBV3-2	TRBD2	TRBJ2-5	TGTGCCAGCAGCCAAAATTCGGGACTAGCGCAAGAGACCCAGTACTTC	CASSQNSGLAQETQYF
-	TRBV5-1	-	TRBJ2-2	TGCGCCAGCAGCCCGACATACACCGGGGAGCTGTTTTTT	CASSPTYTGELFF
-	TRBV10-3	TRBD1	TRBJ1-4	TGTGCCATCAGCCCAGGGGGTGAAAAACTGTTTTTT	CAISPGGEKLFF
-	TRBV6-6	-	TRBJ2-1	TGTGCCAGCAGTCGGACGGAGTTAAATGAGCAGTTCTTC	CASSRTELNEQFF
-	TRBV7-2	-	TRBJ2-7	TGTGCCAGCAGCTCGCTAGGTTCCCCCGACTACGAGCAGTACTTC	CASSSLGSPDYEQYF
-	TRBV28	-	TRBJ2-3	TGTGCCAGCTACCCCCCCCGGGGCAGGGGTAGCACAGATACGCAGTATTTT	CASYPPRGRGSTDTQYF
once	TRBV11-2	-	TRBJ1-1	TGTGCCAGCAGCTTACCAGGTGAAGCTTTCTTT	CASSLPGEAFF
once	TRBV6-5	-	TRBJ2-7	TGTGCCAGCAGCTACAAGAGGTCCTACGAGCAGTACTTC	CASSYKRSYEQYF
-	TRBV7-8	-	TRBJ2-1	TGTGCCAGCAGCCCAGAGGGCCCCCTTCTCAATGAGCAGTTCTTC	CASSPEGPLLNEQFF
-	TRBV2	-	TRBJ1-3	TGTGCCAGCAGTTCCCAGGGCGTTGGAAACACCATATATTTT	CASSSQGVGNTIYF
-	TRBV6-2/TRBV6-3	-	TRBJ1-2	TGTGCCAGCAGTTACTCTATCTCCGGGGTTAACTATGGCTACACCTTC	CASSYSISGVNYGYTF
once	TRBV2	-	TRBJ2-5	TGTGCCAGCAGCGCGGGACAGTACCAAGAGACCCAGTACTTC	CASSAGQYQETQYF
-	TRBV6-5	TRBD1	TRBJ2-1	TGTGCCAGCGGGGGACAGGGAGGATATGAGCAGTTCTTC	CASGGQGGYEQFF
-	TRBV6-2/TRBV6-3	-	TRBJ2-7	TGTGCCAGCAGCGCGACTTGGCCTTACTCCTACGAGCAGTACTTC	CASSATWPYSYEQYF
-	TRBV6-5	TRBD2	TRBJ2-3	TGTGCCATTTCGGGAGTCCGGGCGGGAGATATGCAGTATTTT	CAISGVRAGDMQYF
-	TRBV5-1	TRBD1	TRBJ1-2	TGCGCCAGCAGCCAGGGACAGGGTAAAGGCTACACCTTC	CASSQGQGKGYTF
-	TRBV5-6	-	TRBJ2-7	TGTGCCAGCAGCTTGGCAGGGGTTGGGGAGCAGTACTTC	CASSLAGVGEQYF
once	TRBV6-2/TRBV6-3	TRBD1	TRBJ1-2	TGTGCCAGCAGTTACTTGGACAGGGGTCACTATGGCTACACCTTC	CASSYLDRGHYGYTF
-	TRBV27	TRBD2	TRBJ2-1	TGTGCCAGCAGGCTAGCGGGGGTGGGCAATGAGCAGTTCTTC	CASRLAGVGNEQFF
-	TRBV27	TRBD1	TRBJ1-3	TGTGCCAGCAGGTTCTTGGACAGGGTACCAGGAAACACCATATATTTT	CASRFLDRVPGNTIYF
-	TRBV28	TRBD1	TRBJ1-4	TGTGCCAGCAGTTCCGGACAGGGATGGGAAAAACTGTTTTTT	CASSSGQGWEKLFF
once	TRBV4-3	-	TRBJ1-3	TGCGCCAGCAGCCAACTATTTAGAAACACCATATATTTT	CASSQLFRNTIYF
-	TRBV4-1	-	TRBJ2-7	TGCGCCAGCAGCCCCCCGTTAGAGGGTTCCGAGCAGTACTTC	CASSPPLEGSEQYF
-	TRBV15	TRBD1	TRBJ2-3	TGTGCCACCAGCAGAGATACAGGGGGAGCAGATACGCAGTATTTT	CATSRDTGGADTQYF
-	TRBV6-2/TRBV6-3	-	TRBJ2-4	TGTGCCAGCAGTTACACCCGGGGAGTTCAGTACTTC	CASSYTRGVQYF
-	TRBV27	-	TRBJ1-5	TGTGCCAGCAGCCTCCTGGGGGGACCCCAGCATTTT	CASSLLGGPQHF
-	TRBV7-2	-	TRBJ1-3	TGTGCCAGCAGCCCAACAAGAATCTCTGGAAACACCATATATTTT	CASSPTRISGNTIYF
-	TRBV6-5	-	TRBJ1-4	TGTGCCAGCAGTTACTCTATCGCGCTCCCTAATGAAAAACTGTTTTTT	CASSYSIALPNEKLFF
-	TRBV15	TRBD1	TRBJ2-1	TGTGCCACCGGGACAGGGGGCAGCAGTGCCTACAATGAGCAGTTCTTC	CATGTGGSSAYNEQFF
-	TRBV21-1	-	TRBJ2-1	TGTGCCAGCGGATTCCGGGACAGGGGCTACAATGAGCAGTTCTTC	CASGFRDRGYNEQFF
-	TRBV5-1	TRBD1	TRBJ2-3	TGCGCCAGCAGCAAGCGGACAGGGGGCACGGCAGATACGCAGTATTTT	CASSKRTGGTADTQYF
-	TRBV5-4	TRBD1	TRBJ1-2	TGTGCCAGCAGCCCAGGGACAGGGGCTGGCTACACCTTC	CASSPGTGAGYTF
-	TRBV19	TRBD1	TRBJ1-5	TGTGCCAGTAAAGGGAGGACAGGGAGTCAGCCCCAGCATTTT	CASKGRTGSQPQHF
-	TRBV4-3	-	TRBJ2-3	TGCGCCAGCAGCCAAGACAGATTTAATACGCAGTATTTT	CASSQDRFNTQYF
-	TRBV6-2/TRBV6-3	-	TRBJ1-1	TGTGCCAGCAGCCTAATGGACGGGGTTCGAGCTTTCTTT	CASSLMDGVRAFF
once	TRBV28	-	TRBJ1-5	TGTGCCAGCAGTTTATTCGCGGGATTATATAGCAATCAGCCCCAGCATTTT	CASSLFAGLYSNQPQHF
-	TRBV6-2/TRBV6-3	-	TRBJ2-5	TGTGCCAGCAGCCTAGGGACTCAAGAGACCCAGTACTTC	CASSLGTQETQYF
-	TRBV9	-	TRBJ1-4	TGTGCCAGCAGCGTAGCCGGGTTTAATGAAAAACTGTTTTTT	CASSVAGFNEKLFF
-	TRBV5-5	-	TRBJ2-7	TGTGCCAGCAGCTTGTCATCATCCTACGAGCAGTACTTC	CASSLSSSYEQYF
-	TRBV2	-	TRBJ2-7	TGTGCCAGCAGTGAGGGGCCAACCCTCGAGCAGTACTTC	CASSEGPTLEQYF
-	TRBV30	TRBD1	TRBJ2-7	TGTGCCTCCCGGACAGGGGTCGAGCAGTACTTC	CASRTGVEQYF
-	TRBV14	-	TRBJ2-7	TGTGCCAGCAGCCAATCCCGACTCTCTCCCCAGTACTTC	CASSQSRLSPQYF
-	TRBV19	-	TRBJ1-6	TGTGCCAGTAGTGTACCGGGACATTCAAATTCACCCCTCCACTTT	CASSVPGHSNSPLHF
-	TRBV5-1	-	TRBJ1-4	TGCGCCAGCAGCTTGGAGGCGGCGGGGCTGAATGAAAAACTGTTTTTT	CASSLEAAGLNEKLFF
-	TRBV28	TRBD2	TRBJ2-5	TGTGCCAGCAGCCCAGGACTAGCGGGAAGTGAGACCCAGTACTTC	CASSPGLAGSETQYF
-	TRBV28	-	TRBJ1-1	TGTGCCAGCAAGCCCCACCGGGGCACTGAAGCTTTCTTT	CASKPHRGTEAFF
-	TRBV25-1	-	TRBJ1-3	TGTGCCAGCAGTGAGGAGGGGTCCGGAAACACCATATATTTT	CASSEEGSGNTIYF
-	TRBV15	-	TRBJ1-5	TGTGCCACCAGCAGAGATCCCGGGTATCAGCCCCAGCATTTT	CATSRDPGYQPQHF
-	TRBV7-4	TRBD1	TRBJ1-1	TGTGCCAGCAGCTTAGCCCCACAACGACAGGGGCTCACTGAAGCTTTCTTT	CASSLAPQRQGLTEAFF
-	TRBV3-1/TRBV3-2	TRBD2	TRBJ2-7	TGTGCCAGCAGCTCCCGGACTAGCGGCTTTTTCTACGAGCAGTACTTC	CASSSRTSGFFYEQYF
-	TRBV15	-	TRBJ1-2	TGTGCCACCAGCAGAGATCGGGGGGCAGAGGGCTACACCTTC	CATSRDRGAEGYTF
-	TRBV29-1	-	TRBJ1-1	TGCAGCGTTGCTGCAGGGTCTTTTATTGCTTTCTTT	CSVAAGSFIAFF
-	TRBV5-1	-	TRBJ2-1	TGCGCCAGCAGCTCCGCGGGGCAGGGTCTTAGTGAGCAGTTCTTC	CASSSAGQGLSEQFF
-	TRBV28	-	TRBJ1-2	TGTGTATCACTCCCAACGGCCTCGGGGGGCTACACCTTC	CVSLPTASGGYTF
-	TRBV7-8	-	TRBJ2-7	TGTGCCAGCAGCTCCCCGAGCCTCTACGAGCAGTACTTC	CASSSPSLYEQYF